The following is a T cell receptor (beta chain) sequence with its context. What antigen it recognizes has not been identified. Within one base of it there is no much larger clone, and no base qualities were kept. This record belongs to a study of blood T cell repertoires in COVID-19 (dated by TCRdb to the early 2020s). Concerning the study at large: The collaborator samples originated in the United States, Italy and Spain and spanned the acute and convalescent phases of COVID-19. The material from the prospective study consisted of cDNA or gDNA derived from T cells, B-cell-depleted T cells, or PBMCs. Subjects who had been exposed to COVID-19, were actively infected with it, or had recovered from it provided the deeply sampled blood TCRbeta repertoires that made up the dataset. The repertoires were released in a freely available public database intended as a resource for research on the immune response to SARS-CoV-2. Samples came from the ongoing ImmuneRACE study (first 160 participants) plus 1,254 subjects from 6 global collaborators. Sample metadata almost always included a de-identified subject ID, COVID-19 status, age in years and sex. Where available, HLA class I and class II types were taken from metadata supplied by the sample provider and were not determined by assay-based typing. What the authors observed across the whole study: The amount of clinical and demographic metadata varied by source and participant and was provided uncurated.

In the prospective study, participants were 18 to 89 years old, resided in 20 to 30 geographic areas of the United States, and were enrolled through a virtual design. To assign participants to cohorts, the prospective study relied on clinical history that participants themselves reported in a screening survey and a study questionnaire. Recovered participants in ImmuneRACE Cohort 3 were defined as having two consecutive negative NP/OP PCR tests, clearance from a healthcare professional, or resolution of symptoms. Each participant in the prospective study had whole blood, serum and a nasopharyngeal or oropharyngeal swab collected by mobile phlebotomists. Participants in the prospective study had the option to provide additional blood draws and questionnaires over a roughly 2-month period. Before DNA extraction, prospective study blood samples were shipped either frozen or at room temperature. TCRbeta CDR3 regions were amplified from genomic DNA using the immunoSEQ Assay, a bias-controlled multiplex PCR. Regarding the original processing steps: The number of nucleated cells in each sample was estimated from the amplification of reference gene primers within the assay. Sequence reads were collapsed and filtered to measure the absolute abundance of every unique TCRbeta CDR3 rearrangement. For each sample, productive Simpson clonality was calculated as the square root of Simpson's diversity index over productive rearrangements. The source is immuneACCESS, and TCRdb retained only in-frame sequences with V and J called. Part of the clones is not carried over; for the studies checked, unresolved V genes explain less than half of this, and the remainder is unexplained. V, J and clone size reflect that table, while D and trimming were determined from the DNA. This sample comprises over 150,000 clones, 75% to 90% of them detected only once. The ten largest account for more than 5% of the sample.

The germline V gene gives CDR1 as SGHTA and CDR2 as FQGTGA. V ends up 4 bases short and J 0 bases short, with an unmatched junction base count of 0. Counted from cysteine to phenylalanine, this CDR3 has 15 amino acids. Only the CDR3 DNA stays, 45 bases, in frame from base 1. This receptor chain uses TRBV7-3 and TRBJ2-2; the junction holds 9 bases that match TRBD2. The source material was PBMCs or T cells enriched from blood (not recorded which). The sequence came from a man aged 40-49 years who had recovered from COVID-19. The CDR3 protein sequence reads: CASSSSGANTGELFF. The DNA reads as follows: TGTGCCAGCAGCTCTAGCGGGGCGAACACCGGGGAGCTGTTTTTT.